These 15 T cell receptor beta chains were sequenced from one sample in a study of T cell responses to AZD1222 COVID-19 vaccine. Some clones are missing from TCRdb's copy, which holds only in-frame ones; the method was immunoSEQ multiplex PCR. The table shows about 110,000 clones, with roughly 85% occurring only once. Material: peripheral blood, obtained on day 0 of AZD1222 vaccination. The receptors shown here come from an adult in good health.

The chain is built from TRBV5-8 and TRBJ1-5; D gene uncertain. The CDR3 sequence is 11 residues long. V lost 4 bases to trimming and J lost 6 bases, with 5 bases between them. Germline CDR1 SGHTS, CDR2 YDEGEE. CDR3 residues: CASSRLQPQHF. CDR3 DNA sequence: TGTGCCAGCAGCCGTCTTCAGCCCCAGCATTTT.

This sequence joins TRBV5-4 and TRBJ1-1, with no clear D. CDR3 size: 13 residues. Germline CDR1 and CDR2: SGHNT and YYREEE (reference sequence). Trimming took off 3 bases at V and 1 base at J, with 7 bases between the two ends. The CDR3 reads CASSSPPNTEAFF. Written as DNA, the CDR3 is TGTGCCAGCAGCTCACCACCGAACACTGAAGCTTTCTTT.

The CDR3 loop is CASSPRQGPHSGNTIYF. The CDR3 bases are TGTGCCAGCAGCCCGAGACAGGGACCCCACTCTGGAAACACCATATATTTT. The chain has TRBV11-3 and TRBJ1-3; TRBD1 agrees at 7 bases. Germline trimming cut 5 bases from V and 0 bases from J; bases unmatched to any gene: 10. Germline V gene lookup returns CDR1 SGHNT and CDR2 YENEEA. The length of the CDR3 is 17 residues.

The chain joins TRBV29-1 to TRBJ1-2; 7 bases map to TRBD1. V lost 4 bases, J lost 3 bases, and 5 bases stayed unmatched. The length of the CDR3 is 13 residues. Per germline, CDR1 SQVTM and CDR2 ANQGSEA. The CDR3 nucleotides are TGCAGCGTTGGTAGGGGGCTCGACTATGGCTACACCTTC. Amino acid sequence: CSVGRGLDYGYTF.

The CDR3 loop is CASSSTGTGHSPLHF. As DNA, the CDR3 is TGTGCCAGCAGCAGCACCGGGACAGGGCATTCACCCCTCCACTTT. The chain is built from TRBV28 and TRBJ1-6; 9 bases are shared with TRBD1. The V segment lost 6 bases and the J segment 8 bases; nucleotides outside the gene matches: 8. CDR3 length equals 15 residues. Germline V lookup: CDR1 MDHEN, CDR2 SYDVKM.

V and J are TRBV19 and TRBJ2-4; D is ambiguous. Germline CDR1 and CDR2: LNHDA and SQIVND (reference sequence). V was trimmed by 4 bases and J by 8 bases, leaving 3 bases between them. The CDR3 totals 10 residues. The CDR3, as DNA: TGTGCCAGTAGTAGGGACATTCAGTACTTC. Amino acids: CASSRDIQYF.

CDR3 sequence: CASSLSQKTEAFF. DNA of the CDR3: TGTGCCAGCAGCCTATCCCAGAAAACTGAAGCTTTCTTT. The chain is built from TRBV7-2 and TRBJ1-1; D not certain. The length of the CDR3 is 13 residues. Germline assignment: CDR1 SGHTA and CDR2 FQGNSA. The V gene lost 5 bases and the J gene lost 5 bases, with 12 bases spanning the gap.

J is TRBJ2-1 and V is TRBV4-1; 7 nucleotides agree with TRBD1. CDR1 is MGHRA and CDR2 is YSYEKL in the germline V gene. The CDR3 totals 15 residues. The V gene end was trimmed by 0 bases and the J gene end by 2 bases; junction bases not matched to a gene: 1. The CDR3 spells CASSQDRGPYNEQFF. The CDR3 bases are TGCGCCAGCAGCCAAGATAGGGGGCCCTACAATGAGCAGTTCTTC.

The chain couples TRBV6-6 to TRBJ1-1; 11 nucleotides align to TRBD1. The CDR3 length is 15 residues. The V and J ends lost 4 bases and 4 bases, in that order; junction bases with no gene match: 5. Germline lookup yields CDR1 MNHNY and CDR2 SVGAGI (reference sequence). The CDR3 loop reads CASSSHGTGGTEAFF. The CDR3 DNA sequence: TGTGCCAGCAGTTCCCACGGGACAGGGGGCACTGAAGCTTTCTTT.

This sequence joins TRBV7-9 and TRBJ2-7; 10 nucleotides match TRBD2. From germline, CDR1 is SEHNR and CDR2 FQNEAQ (reference sequence). The CDR3 is made up of 14 amino acids. Losses at the gene ends were 1 base for V and 7 bases for J; bases not matched to a gene: 4. DNA of the CDR3: TGTGCCAGCAGCTTAGGGCTAGCGGGAGTTGAGCAGTACTTC. Its translation is CASSLGLAGVEQYF.

V gene TRBV7-2 combines with J gene TRBJ2-7; TRBD2 aligns across 10 bases. The CDR3 totals 15 residues. The V segment lost 5 bases and the J segment 2 bases; nucleotides outside the gene matches: 6. The germline V gene encodes CDR1 SGHTA and CDR2 FQGNSA. This chain's CDR3 is CASSRLSGGPYEQYF. The CDR3 region has the DNA TGTGCCAGCAGCCGCCTTAGCGGGGGGCCCTACGAGCAGTACTTC.

This chain uses TRBV18 with TRBJ2-7, with TRBD1 matching 9 bases. V was clipped by 4 bases and J by 2 bases; unmatched bases: 9. Germline CDR1 is KGHSH and CDR2 is LQKENI. The CDR3 consists of 16 residues. CDR3 in DNA: TGTGCCAGCTCACTTAGGGGGGGACAGGGCGCCTACGAGCAGTACTTC. The encoded protein is CASSLRGGQGAYEQYF.

The V and J genes are TRBV6-5 and TRBJ1-3, with a weak D call TRBD1 (5 bases). Germline V CDR1 and CDR2: MNHEY, SVGAGI. CDR3 size: 15 residues. V gave up 5 bases and J gave up 0 bases, with 11 bases separating them. The CDR3 DNA follows: TGTGCCAGCAGTACAACCGACAGCTCTGGAAACACCATATATTTT. It translates to CASSTTDSSGNTIYF.

This chain uses TRBV7-3 with TRBJ1-2; D is ambiguous. The germline CDR1 and CDR2 sequences are SGHTA and FQGTGA. V lost 2 bases, J lost 0 bases, and 10 bases lay in between. CDR3 length: 15 amino acids. The CDR3 nucleotides are TGTGCCAGCAGCTTAGTAGGGCTCCCTAACTATGGCTACACCTTC. Translating it yields CASSLVGLPNYGYTF.

This chain uses TRBV30 with TRBJ1-2; 7 nucleotides match TRBD1. With V trimmed by 5 bases and J by 4 bases, 10 bases remained unmatched. Germline V gene data show CDR1 as GTSNPN and CDR2 as SVGIG (reference sequence). There are 14 residues in the CDR3. CDR3 coding DNA: TGTGCCTGGGAAAACAGGGGTTCCTTCTATGGCTACACCTTC. Its protein product is CAWENRGSFYGYTF.